The source of this T cell receptor (beta chain) is a study of T cell changes during pregnancy in multiple sclerosis. This CDR3 spans 15 amino acids. Germline V gene sequence: CDR1 SGHDN, CDR2 FVKESK. V was cut by 3 bases and J by 5 bases, with 16 bases left in between. Profiled with immunoSEQ multiplex PCR; TCRdb holds only in-frame clones, not every one. Of roughly 49,000 clones in the sample, over 90% were seen once. The source is a female donor with multiple sclerosis, enrolled in a pregnancy study. The starting material was peripheral blood, obtained after pregnancy. J is TRBJ1-2 and V is TRBV14; a weak D match, TRBD1 (5 bases). The CDR3 spells CASSQVALPGYGYTF. In DNA form, the CDR3 reads TGTGCCAGCAGCCAGGTGGCCCTCCCAGGGTATGGCTACACCTTC.